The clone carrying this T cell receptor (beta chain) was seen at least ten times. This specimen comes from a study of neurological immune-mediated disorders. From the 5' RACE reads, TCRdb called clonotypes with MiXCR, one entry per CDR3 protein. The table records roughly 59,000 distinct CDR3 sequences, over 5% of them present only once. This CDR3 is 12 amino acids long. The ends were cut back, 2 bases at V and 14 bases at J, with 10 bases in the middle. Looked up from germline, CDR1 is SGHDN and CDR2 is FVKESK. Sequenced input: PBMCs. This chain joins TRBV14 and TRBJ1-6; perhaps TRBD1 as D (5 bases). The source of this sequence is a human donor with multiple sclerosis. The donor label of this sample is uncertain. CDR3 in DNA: TGTGCCAGCAGCCAAAACAGGTTTTCCCTCCACTTT. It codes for CASSQNRFSLHF.